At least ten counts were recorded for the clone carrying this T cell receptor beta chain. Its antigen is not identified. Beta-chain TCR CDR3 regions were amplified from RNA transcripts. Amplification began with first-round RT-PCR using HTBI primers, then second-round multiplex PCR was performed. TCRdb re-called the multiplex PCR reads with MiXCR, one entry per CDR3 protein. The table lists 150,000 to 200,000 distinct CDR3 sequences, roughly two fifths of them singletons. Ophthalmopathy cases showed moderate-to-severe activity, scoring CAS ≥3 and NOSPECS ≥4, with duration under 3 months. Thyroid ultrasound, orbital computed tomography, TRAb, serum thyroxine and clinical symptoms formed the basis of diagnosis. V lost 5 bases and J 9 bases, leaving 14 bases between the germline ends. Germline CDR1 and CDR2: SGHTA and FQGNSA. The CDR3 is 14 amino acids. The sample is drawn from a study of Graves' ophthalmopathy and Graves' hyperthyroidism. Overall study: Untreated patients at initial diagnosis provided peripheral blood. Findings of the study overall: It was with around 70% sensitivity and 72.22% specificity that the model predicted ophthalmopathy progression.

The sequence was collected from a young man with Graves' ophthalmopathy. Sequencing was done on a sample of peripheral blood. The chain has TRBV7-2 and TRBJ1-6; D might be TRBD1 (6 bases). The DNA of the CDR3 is TGTGCCAGCAGCCCGGGACAAAATCTTTCACCCCTCCACTTT. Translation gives CASSPGQNLSPLHF.